What follows describes a single T cell receptor (beta chain). Its recognized antigen is unknown. No per-base quality is available; no much larger clone lies one base away. The record originates from a study of OX40 agonist ivuxolimab in advanced cancers. For the wider study: Ivuxolimab was an agonistic, fully human IgG2 monoclonal antibody directed against OX40 (CD134), a costimulatory receptor. The paper describes the monotherapy dose-escalation part (N of about 47 patients) of the phase I trial of ivuxolimab. Patients were allowed to have had prior anti-PD-1, anti-PD-L1 or anti-CTLA-4 therapy, and approximately 40% of the dose-escalation patients had previously received checkpoint inhibitors. Of the roughly 52 patients in dose escalation, some 19 had hepatocellular carcinoma, some 15 had melanoma, 9 had renal cell carcinoma and 9 had head and neck cancer. Partial responses occurred in three dose-escalation patients, of whom one had hepatocellular carcinoma and two had cutaneous melanoma. A male proportion of roughly 80% and a mean age of approximately 60 years, ranging from about 23 to 79, were recorded for the dose-escalation cohort. Intravenous ivuxolimab was administered to patients every 2 weeks at six dose levels: 0.01, 0.1, 0.3, 1.5, 3 and 10 mg/kg. The purpose of peripheral TCRbeta sequencing was to test whether ivuxolimab changed TCR sequence diversity and led to clonal T-cell expansion.

The trial excluded patients who had a history of autoimmune disease or who were on systemic immunosuppression. Peripheral blood for TCR sequencing was collected from all dose cohorts at baseline, on cycle 4 day 1, and on cycle 7 day 1. Samples came from an open-label, multicenter, first-in-human phase I dose-escalation trial of ivuxolimab. Adults with locally advanced or metastatic head and neck squamous cell, hepatocellular, melanoma or renal cell carcinoma were enrolled in the trial. CD4+ and CD8+ T cells were sorted separately from peripheral blood before TCR sequencing. For sequencing of the TCRbeta CDR3 region, genomic DNA was extracted from the sorted cells. The immunoSEQ Assay was used for sequencing of TCRbeta CDR3 regions. Entries here come from immuneACCESS through TCRdb and include only in-frame sequences with V and J called. Some clones fail to appear in such tables; in the studies checked, an unresolved V gene covers under half of the shortfall, and the cause of the remainder is unknown. This sample has 90,000 to 100,000 clones in its table, and about 88% of those were observed once. Of the sample, around 0.82% falls within the top ten clones.

The CDR3 runs 16 amino acids, cysteine and phenylalanine included. This entry keeps only the CDR3 DNA: 48 bases, framed from base 1. CDR1 ENHRY and CDR2 SYGVKD were looked up in the germline V gene. V is trimmed back by 3 bases and J by 6 bases, and the junction contains 7 bases that no gene match accounts for. Broader findings and caveats from the paper: After ivuxolimab, CD8+ T cells had more expanded clones than CD4+ T cells on average. Low levels of normalized T-cell clonal expansion were also seen in some nonresponding patients. The antigen specificity of the clonally expanded peripheral T cells was not determined. In partial responders in the 0.1-3.0 mg/kg groups, normalized peripheral clonal expansion was found to be among the lowest, especially among CD8+ T cells. At doses of 0.1 to 3.0 mg/kg, clonal expansion of both CD4+ and CD8+ T cells in blood was seen between baseline and week 6.

This chain is built from TRBV10-3 and TRBJ2-1; TRBD2 matches 11 bases in the middle. The sequences come from CD4+ or CD8+ T cells sorted from blood, collected in a trial of the OX40 agonist ivuxolimab. This TCR came from an adult with an advanced solid tumor such as melanoma, head and neck, liver or kidney cancer. Here is the DNA: TGTGCCATCAGTGACCTGACTAGCGGGATGGGCAATGAGCAGTTCTTC. It codes for CAISDLTSGMGNEQFF.